This T cell receptor beta chain was observed in a study of blood T cell repertoires in COVID-19 (dated by TCRdb to 2019 to 2021). Context from the whole study: The collaborator samples originated in the United States, Italy and Spain and spanned the acute and convalescent phases of COVID-19. The material from the prospective study consisted of cDNA or gDNA derived from T cells, B-cell-depleted T cells, or PBMCs. Deeply sampled blood TCRbeta repertoires from subjects exposed to, actively infected with, or recovered from COVID-19 were included in the dataset. The repertoires were released in a freely available public database intended as a resource for research on the immune response to SARS-CoV-2. Samples were obtained from the ongoing ImmuneRACE study (first 160 participants) and from 950 to 1,500 subjects provided by 6 global collaborators. The sample metadata nearly always contained a de-identified subject ID, COVID-19 status, age in years and sex. Where HLA class I and class II types were available, the types were taken from metadata supplied by the sample provider, not from assay-based typing. Overall study results and their limits: How much clinical and demographic metadata was included differed by source and by participant, and the metadata was provided uncurated.

The germline V gene provides CDR1 MDHEN and CDR2 SYDVKM. The cysteine opens and the phenylalanine closes a CDR3 of 14 amino acids. The read is trimmed to its CDR3 DNA, 42 bases read in frame from base 1. Trimming takes 8 bases off V and 5 bases off J; junction bases not matched to a gene: 9. Collaborating institutions collected whole blood in K2EDTA tubes following their own protocols. For TCRbeta analysis, collaborator samples were shipped as frozen whole blood, as isolated PBMCs, or as DNA extracted from either sample type. TCRbeta CDR3 regions were amplified from genomic DNA by means of the immunoSEQ Assay, a bias-controlled multiplex PCR. As for the authors' bioinformatics: Within the assay, amplification of reference gene primers was used to estimate how many nucleated cells each sample contained. To quantify the absolute abundance of each unique TCRbeta CDR3 rearrangement, sequence reads were collapsed and filtered. Productive Simpson clonality was computed per sample as the square root of Simpson's diversity index over productive rearrangements. This immuneACCESS table, as held by TCRdb, lists in-frame sequences with V and J called but not all clones. Of the missing ones, under half trace to an unresolved V gene in checked studies; the others have no known cause. The DNA gave D and trimming, while V, J and clone size come from that table. The sample has 240,000 or so clones on record, 86% of them singletons. Of the sample, under 6.5% is held by the ten largest clones.

To note about this clone: Its target antigen remains unknown. No much larger clone is present one base from it, and per-base qualities are unavailable.

This TCR was sampled from a man aged 55-75 years with acute or convalescent COVID-19. The sample was peripheral blood. The receptor chain draws on TRBV28 and TRBJ2-7; 10 bases in the junction line up with TRBD1. The DNA is TGTGCCAGCCTAACGGACAGGGGGATCAACGAGCAGTACTTC. It specifies CASLTDRGINEQYF.